The 16 T cell receptor beta chains given below trace back to one sample, sequenced in a study of T cells in Graves' hyperthyroidism and ophthalmopathy. Amplified regions were TCR beta CDR3 sequences from RNA transcripts. With the HTBI primer set, the TCR CDR3 went through a first round of RT-PCR. TCRdb re-called the multiplex PCR reads with MiXCR, one entry per CDR3 protein. The data show roughly 840,000 distinct CDR3 sequences, about 38% seen once. The sample consisted of blood. These receptors were obtained from a man younger than 35 with Graves' hyperthyroidism.

This clonotype was counted only a few times. The chain couples TRBV29-1 to TRBJ1-2; D perhaps matches TRBD1 (5 bases). The V gene's germline CDR1 is SQVTM and CDR2 ANQGSEA. This CDR3 comprises 11 residues. The germline V and J ends were trimmed by 3 bases and 7 bases, with 9 bases remaining between them. The CDR3 nucleotides are TGCAGCGTTGAGGGGGGTGGTGGCTACACCTTC. It codes for CSVEGGGGYTF. The full variable domain, its missing parts supplied by reference TRBV29-1 and TRBJ1-2, is SAVISQKPSRDICQRGTSLTIQCQVDSQVTMMFWYRQQPGQSLTLIATANQGSEATYESGFVIDKFPISRPNLTFSTLTVSNMSPEDSSIYLCSVEGGGGYTFGSGTRLTVV.

This chain connects TRBV20-1 to TRBJ1-5, with TRBD1 as a possible D gene (5 bases). CDR1 DFQATT and CDR2 SNEGSKA come from the germline V gene (reference sequence). The CDR3 consists of 14 residues. V was pared by 3 bases and J by 4 bases, with 13 bases between. The CDR3 DNA is TGCAGTGCTAGTAAAGGCCGGGGGAATCAGCCCCAGCATTTT. It encodes CSASKGRGNQPQHF.

In its sample, this clonotype was seen once. A single base separates this from a much larger clone, so it may be a read error. CDR3 sequence: CAIRDGEASAMKQYF. CDR3 nucleotide sequence: TGTGCCATCAGGGATGGGGAGGCGTCCGCTATGAAGCAGTACTTC. V usage is TRBV10-3 and J usage is TRBJ2-7, with a weak D call TRBD2 (6 bases). This CDR3 contains 15 residues. In germline, CDR1 is ENHRY, CDR2 SYGVKD. V was pared by 6 bases and J by 8 bases, with 23 bases between.

This clonotype came up once. V and J are TRBV2 and TRBJ1-1; D not certain. With 7 bases removed from V and 1 base from J, the gap between germline ends came to 13 bases. CDR3 length equals 14 residues. Germline V lookup: CDR1 SNHLY, CDR2 FYNNEI. CDR3: CASTPSRGNTEAFF. In DNA, the CDR3 is TGTGCCAGCACCCCCTCCCGGGGGAACACTGAAGCTTTCTTT.

J is TRBJ1-1 and V is TRBV6-5; D is ambiguous. The length of the CDR3 is 12 residues. Trimming removed 2 bases at V and 8 bases at J, with 9 bases between. CDR1 MNHEY and CDR2 SVGAGI come from the germline V gene. DNA of the CDR3: TGTGCCAGCAGTTACGACCGGCGAGAAGCTTTCTTT. Its translation is CASSYDRREAFF.

This clonotype was counted ten times or more. This chain links TRBV19 with TRBJ1-5, with 9 bases fitting TRBD1. The germline CDR1 and CDR2 sequences are LNHDA and SQIVND (reference sequence). This CDR3 comprises 15 residues. Trimming at V came to 7 bases and at J to 2 bases, leaving 6 bases not matched to a gene. CDR3 sequence (DNA): TGTGCCAGTACAAAGGACAGGGGAGGCAATCAGCCCCAGCATTTT. This codes for CASTKDRGGNQPQHF.

The V gene is TRBV2, the J gene TRBJ2-6; D perhaps matches TRBD1 (6 bases). There are 16 residues in the CDR3. Trimming took 5 bases from V and 1 from J, leaving 12 bases between them. Germline lookup yields CDR1 SNHLY and CDR2 FYNNEI. In DNA, the CDR3 is TGTGCCAGCAGTACAGGGATGGCTTCTGGGGCCAACGTCCTGACTTTC. Protein: CASSTGMASGANVLTF.

The sample holds a few counts of this clonotype. The CDR3 loop is CASAGTGDYEQYF. The CDR3 coding sequence is TGTGCCAGCGCCGGGACAGGGGACTACGAGCAGTACTTC. The J gene is TRBJ2-7, the V gene TRBV7-9; 10 bases fit TRBD1. From germline, CDR1 is SEHNR and CDR2 FQNEAQ (reference sequence). The CDR3 has 13 residues. With V trimmed by 8 bases and J by 3 bases, 4 bases remained unmatched.

The rearrangement joins TRBV9 to TRBJ2-2; D not certain. The CDR3 is 14 amino acids. V dropped 3 bases and J dropped 4 bases, with 10 bases sitting between them. Germline V gene data show CDR1 as SGDLS and CDR2 as YYNGEE. As DNA, the CDR3 is TGTGCCAGCAGCGGGTCGAGGAGCACCGGGGAGCTGTTTTTT. Encoded protein: CASSGSRSTGELFF.

The rearrangement links TRBV20-1 to TRBJ1-1; D is unclear. The CDR3 length is 14 residues. Per germline, CDR1 DFQATT and CDR2 SNEGSKA (reference sequence). V was trimmed by 3 bases and J by 1 base, leaving 12 bases between them. CDR3 sequence (DNA): TGCAGTGCTAGCAGCTACAGCGAGAACACTGAAGCTTTCTTT. This encodes CSASSYSENTEAFF.

Here the CDR3 reads CASSLNRTVNTEAFF. Written as DNA, the CDR3 is TGTGCCAGCAGCTTAAACAGGACGGTGAACACTGAAGCTTTCTTT. The chain has TRBV7-3 and TRBJ1-1; tentative D call: TRBD1 (5 bases). Germline-derived CDR1 and CDR2 are SGHTA and FQGTGA. There are 15 residues in the CDR3. The V end was cut by 1 base, the J end by 0 bases, with 9 bases between.

V gene TRBV16 combines with J gene TRBJ1-4, with a weak D call TRBD1 (5 bases). Germline V gene data show CDR1 as KGHSY and CDR2 as FQNENV. CDR3 length: 16 amino acids. The V and J ends lost 4 bases and 8 bases respectively, with 20 bases between them. CDR3 sequence: CASSPKGGGAGEKLFF. The DNA of the CDR3 is TGTGCCAGCAGCCCAAAGGGAGGAGGGGCGGGAGAAAAACTGTTTTTT.

The chain uses TRBV25-1 and TRBJ1-3, with 7 nucleotides matching TRBD1. V lost 5 bases, J lost 8 bases, and 9 bases stayed unmatched. Germline lookup yields CDR1 MGHDK and CDR2 SYGVNS. There are 14 residues in the CDR3. The CDR3 reads CASSLVNRGDTIYF. The CDR3 DNA reads TGTGCCAGCAGTTTGGTCAACAGGGGTGACACCATATATTTT.

V and J are TRBV4-1 and TRBJ2-5, with 10 bases matching TRBD2. In germline, CDR1 is MGHRA, CDR2 YSYEKL. With 3 bases clipped from V and 4 bases from J, the junction kept 5 bases outside the gene matches. CDR3 length equals 15 residues. The CDR3 reads CASSHTSGIAETQYF. CDR3 in DNA: TGCGCCAGCAGCCATACTAGCGGGATAGCAGAGACCCAGTACTTC.

This clonotype has just a few counts. The chain couples TRBV20-1 to TRBJ2-7, with 9 bases aligning to TRBD2. Germline CDR1 DFQATT, CDR2 SNEGSKA (reference sequence). The V gene end was trimmed by 6 bases and the J gene end by 3 bases; junction bases not matched to a gene: 9. The CDR3 loop spans 14 amino acids. Written as DNA, the CDR3 is TGCAGTGCCATAAATCTGACTAGCGGCTACGAGCAGTACTTC. This codes for CSAINLTSGYEQYF.

This chain uses TRBV5-4 with TRBJ2-7; 13 bases are shared with TRBD2. CDR1 and CDR2 from the germline V gene are SGHNT and YYREEE (reference sequence). The V segment lost 4 bases and the J segment 0 bases; nucleotides outside the gene matches: 10. The CDR3 runs 18 residues. The CDR3 spells CASSVRTSGGFSSYEQYF. In nucleotides, the CDR3 is TGTGCCAGCAGCGTTCGGACTAGCGGGGGCTTTAGCTCCTACGAGCAGTACTTC.